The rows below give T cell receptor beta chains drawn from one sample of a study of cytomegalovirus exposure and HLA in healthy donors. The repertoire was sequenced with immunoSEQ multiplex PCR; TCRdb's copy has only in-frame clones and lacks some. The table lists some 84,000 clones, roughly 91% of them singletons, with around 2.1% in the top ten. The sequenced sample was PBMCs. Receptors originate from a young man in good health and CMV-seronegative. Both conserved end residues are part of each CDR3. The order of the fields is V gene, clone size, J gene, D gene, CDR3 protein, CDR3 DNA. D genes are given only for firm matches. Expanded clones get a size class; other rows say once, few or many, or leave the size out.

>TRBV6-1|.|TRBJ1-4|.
CASSESRVREKLFF
TGTGCCAGCAGTGAATCCAGGGTGAGGGAAAAACTGTTTTTT
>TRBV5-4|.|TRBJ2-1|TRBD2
CASSSLAGGYNEQFF
TGTGCCAGCAGCTCCCTAGCGGGGGGATACAATGAGCAGTTCTTC
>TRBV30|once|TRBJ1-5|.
CAWSANSNQPQHF
TGTGCCTGGAGTGCAAATAGCAATCAGCCCCAGCATTTT
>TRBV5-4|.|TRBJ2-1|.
CASSYPGDHNEQFF
TGTGCCAGCAGCTATCCGGGGGATCACAATGAGCAGTTCTTC
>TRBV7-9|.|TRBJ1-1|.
CASSSGGREGTEAFF
TGTGCCAGCAGCTCCGGGGGACGGGAGGGCACTGAAGCTTTCTTT
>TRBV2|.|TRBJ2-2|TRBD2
CASRTGSGGLNTGELFF
TGTGCCAGCAGGACGGGGAGCGGGGGCCTCAACACCGGGGAGCTGTTTTTT
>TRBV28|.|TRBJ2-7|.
CASSMAVSSYEQYF
TGTGCCAGCAGCATGGCCGTAAGCTCCTACGAGCAGTACTTC
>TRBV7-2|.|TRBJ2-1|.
CASSLEASRNEQFF
TGTGCCAGCAGCTTAGAAGCTAGCCGGAATGAGCAGTTCTTC
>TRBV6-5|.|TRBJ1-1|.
CASSYSTGKTEAFF
TGTGCCAGCAGTTACTCAACAGGGAAAACTGAAGCTTTCTTT
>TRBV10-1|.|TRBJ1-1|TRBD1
CASSESGQGLTEAFF
TGCGCCAGCAGTGAGTCGGGACAGGGACTCACTGAAGCTTTCTTT
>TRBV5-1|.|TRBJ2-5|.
CASSNGVEGETQYF
TGCGCCAGCAGCAACGGGGTGGAGGGAGAGACCCAGTACTTC
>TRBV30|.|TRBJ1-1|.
CAWSPAPENTEAFF
TGTGCCTGGAGTCCAGCGCCCGAGAACACTGAAGCTTTCTTT
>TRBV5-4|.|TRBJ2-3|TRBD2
CASSEFPGLGADTQYF
TGTGCCAGCAGCGAGTTCCCGGGACTAGGGGCAGATACGCAGTATTTT
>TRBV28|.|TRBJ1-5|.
CAMGGGAGQPQHF
TGTGCCATGGGAGGGGGGGCTGGTCAGCCCCAGCATTTT
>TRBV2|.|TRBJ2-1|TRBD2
CASRAGSRTSFGNEQFF
TGTGCCAGCCGCGCAGGGTCTCGGACTAGCTTTGGCAATGAGCAGTTCTTC
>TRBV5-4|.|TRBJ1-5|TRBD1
CASSPGQGVQPQHF
TGTGCCAGCAGCCCAGGACAGGGGGTTCAGCCCCAGCATTTT
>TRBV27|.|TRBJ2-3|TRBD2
CASSLHPTSGGGTDTQYF
TGTGCCAGCAGTTTACACCCAACTAGCGGAGGGGGCACAGATACGCAGTATTTT
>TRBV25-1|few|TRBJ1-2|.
CASSDPGYGYTF
TGTGCCAGCAGTGATCCGGGCTATGGCTACACCTTC
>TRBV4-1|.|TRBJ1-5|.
CASSPSGGAGNNQPQHF
TGCGCCAGCAGCCCTAGCGGGGGCGCGGGGAACAATCAGCCCCAGCATTTT
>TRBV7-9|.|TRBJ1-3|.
CASSFGGKVGNTIYF
TGTGCCAGCAGCTTCGGGGGTAAAGTAGGAAACACCATATATTTT
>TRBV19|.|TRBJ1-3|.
CASSMEQPGNTIYF
TGTGCCAGTAGTATGGAACAGCCCGGAAACACCATATATTTT
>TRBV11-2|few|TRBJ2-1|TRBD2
CASSLDRTSLGEQFF
TGTGCCAGCAGCTTAGATCGGACTAGCCTGGGGGAGCAGTTCTTC
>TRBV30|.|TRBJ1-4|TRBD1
CAWKSGTGPNEKLFF
TGTGCCTGGAAGTCGGGGACAGGGCCAAATGAAAAACTGTTTTTT
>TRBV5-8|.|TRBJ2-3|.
CASSLYRARNTQYF
TGTGCCAGCAGCTTATACAGGGCCCGGAATACGCAGTATTTT
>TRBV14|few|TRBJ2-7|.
CASSPGGGSYEQYF
TGTGCCAGCAGCCCTGGGGGCGGATCCTACGAGCAGTACTTC
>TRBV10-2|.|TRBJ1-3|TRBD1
CASSEFQGGSGNTIYF
TGCGCCAGCAGTGAGTTTCAGGGGGGCTCTGGAAACACCATATATTTT
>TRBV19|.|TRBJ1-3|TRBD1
CASSDDRVSGNTIYF
TGTGCCAGTAGTGACGACAGGGTTTCTGGAAACACCATATATTTT
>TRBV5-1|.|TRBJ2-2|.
CASSLSRRGSSGTGELFF
TGCGCCAGCAGCTTATCTCGAAGGGGCTCGAGTGGCACCGGGGAGCTGTTTTTT
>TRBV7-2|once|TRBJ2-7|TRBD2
CASSLLGRAGYEQYF
TGTGCCAGCAGCCTCTTGGGGAGGGCGGGCTACGAGCAGTACTTC
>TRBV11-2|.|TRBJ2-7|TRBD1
CASSRSDRVHEQYF
TGTGCCAGCAGCCGTAGCGACAGGGTCCACGAGCAGTACTTC
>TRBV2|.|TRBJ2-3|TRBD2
CASTRSGGDTQYF
TGTGCCAGCACCCGGAGCGGGGGTGATACGCAGTATTTT
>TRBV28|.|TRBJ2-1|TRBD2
CASRVGLATSYNEQFF
TGTGCCAGCAGAGTGGGACTAGCGACCTCCTACAATGAGCAGTTCTTC
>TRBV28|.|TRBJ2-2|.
CASTQRPGELFF
TGTGCCAGCACCCAGCGACCCGGGGAGCTGTTTTTT
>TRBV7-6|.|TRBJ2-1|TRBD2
CASSPATSGYNEQFF
TGTGCCAGCAGCCCGGCGACTAGCGGATACAATGAGCAGTTCTTC
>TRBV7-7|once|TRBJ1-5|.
CASSLVGEPQHF
TGTGCTAGCAGCCTCGTCGGAGAGCCCCAGCATTTT
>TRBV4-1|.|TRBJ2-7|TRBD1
CASSQQGQGSYEQYF
TGCGCCAGCAGCCAACAGGGACAGGGGAGCTACGAGCAGTACTTC
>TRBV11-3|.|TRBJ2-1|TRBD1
CASSLETGNEQFF
TGTGCCAGCAGCTTAGAGACAGGGAATGAGCAGTTCTTC
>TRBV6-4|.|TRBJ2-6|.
CASSEADRSGANVLTF
TGTGCCAGCAGTGAAGCGGACCGCTCTGGGGCCAACGTCCTGACTTTC
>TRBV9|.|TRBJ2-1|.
CASSRRSGAGNEQFF
TGTGCCAGCAGTCGTAGGTCAGGGGCTGGCAATGAGCAGTTCTTC
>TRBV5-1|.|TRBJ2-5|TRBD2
CASSLGSGGSYQETQYF
TGCGCCAGCAGCTTGGGCAGCGGGGGGTCGTATCAAGAGACCCAGTACTTC
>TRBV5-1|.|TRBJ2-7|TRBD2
CASSMAGTSAYEQYF
TGCGCCAGCAGTATGGCTGGGACTAGCGCCTACGAGCAGTACTTC
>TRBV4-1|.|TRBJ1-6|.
CASSPRQLGNSPLHF
TGCGCCAGCAGCCCCAGACAACTGGGTAATTCACCCCTCCACTTT
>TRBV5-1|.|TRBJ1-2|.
CASSLTGNGYTF
TGCGCCAGCAGCTTGACAGGGAACGGCTACACCTTC
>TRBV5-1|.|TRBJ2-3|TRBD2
CASKKLAGHTDTQYF
TGCGCCAGCAAGAAGCTAGCGGGCCACACAGATACGCAGTATTTT
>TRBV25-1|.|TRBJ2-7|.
CASSDRTDTYEQYF
TGTGCCAGTTCCGACCGGACAGATACCTACGAGCAGTACTTC
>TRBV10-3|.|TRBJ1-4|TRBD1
CAIQTGLNEKLFF
TGTGCCATCCAGACAGGGCTTAATGAAAAACTGTTTTTT
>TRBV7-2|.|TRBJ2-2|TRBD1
CASSLRTGNTGELFF
TGTGCCAGCAGCCTGAGGACAGGGAACACCGGGGAGCTGTTTTTT
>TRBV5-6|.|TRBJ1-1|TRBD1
CASSLRQGRLDTEAFF
TGTGCCAGCAGCTTGAGACAGGGGAGACTAGACACTGAAGCTTTCTTT
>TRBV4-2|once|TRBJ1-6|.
CASSQTFTGYNSPLHF
TGTGCCAGCAGCCAAACCTTCACAGGTTATAATTCACCCCTCCACTTT
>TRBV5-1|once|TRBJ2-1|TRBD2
CASSQREGNEQFF
TGCGCCAGCAGCCAGCGGGAGGGCAATGAGCAGTTCTTC
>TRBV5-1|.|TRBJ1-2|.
CASSQTDSNYGYTF
TGCGCCAGCAGCCAAACCGACAGTAACTATGGCTACACCTTC
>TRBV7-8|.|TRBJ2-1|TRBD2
CASSSSGTSYNEQFF
TGTGCCAGCAGCTCGAGCGGGACGTCCTACAATGAGCAGTTCTTC
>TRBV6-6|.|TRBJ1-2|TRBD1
CASSYPDRGRGYTF
TGTGCCAGCAGTTACCCCGACAGGGGACGGGGCTACACCTTC
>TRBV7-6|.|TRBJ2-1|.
CASSLDVGADEQFF
TGTGCCAGCAGCTTAGATGTGGGGGCCGATGAGCAGTTCTTC
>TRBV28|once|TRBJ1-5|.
CASSPMIRGPQHF
TGTGCCAGCAGCCCAATGATTCGGGGGCCCCAGCATTTT